This T cell receptor beta chain was recorded in a study of CD8 T cells in Susac syndrome. An input of about 0.5 to 1 ug of RNA was subjected to reverse transcription using random hexamers. TCRdb recomputed calls from the immunoSEQ multiplex PCR reads with MiXCR, one row per CDR3 protein. Here the sample spans 180,000 or so distinct CDR3 sequences, about 94% being singletons. The CDR3 spans 13 residues. Trimming cost V 0 bases and J 4 bases, with 6 bases left between them. Per germline, CDR1 SGHAT and CDR2 FQNNGV. This clonotype appeared once. The sequenced sample was CD4+ T cells from PBMCs. The chain combines TRBV11-2 with TRBJ2-5; D is unresolved. The origin of this receptor is a human donor with Susac syndrome. Here the CDR3 DNA reads TGTGCCAGCAGCTTAGATCTCGGAGAGACCCAGTACTTC. Translating it yields CASSLDLGETQYF. Full variable domain (remainder filled in from reference TRBV11-2 and TRBJ2-5): EAGVAQSPRYKIIEKRQSVAFWCNPISGHATLYWYQQILGQGPKLLIQFQNNGVVDDSQLPKDRFSAERLKGVDSTLKIQPAKLEDSAVYLCASSLDLGETQYFGPGTRLLVL.